The next 28 T cell receptor beta chains were all read from a single sample in a study of T cell responses to AZD1222 COVID-19 vaccine. Here immunoSEQ multiplex PCR was the method, and the copy in TCRdb shows in-frame clones only, minus some. Counted here are 100,000 or so clones, about 85% occurring once; the ten biggest clones make up 2.5% to 3%. Sequencing was performed on peripheral blood, taken on day 0 of AZD1222 vaccination. These receptors all stem from an adult in good health.

The genes are TRBV2 and TRBJ1-4, with D unresolved. CDR1 is SNHLY and CDR2 is FYNNEI in the germline V gene. V lost 4 bases and J 5 bases, leaving 14 bases between the germline ends. This CDR3 region has 15 residues. DNA for the CDR3: TGTGCCAGCAGTGGAAGAATCAACGGGAATGAAAAACTGTTTTTT. Its translation is CASSGRINGNEKLFF.

The chain carries TRBV6-2 or TRBV6-3 and TRBJ1-1; D may be TRBD1 (6 bases). Trimming removed 6 bases at V and 8 bases at J, with 28 bases between. Per germline, CDR1 MNHEY and CDR2 SVGEGT. The CDR3 spans 17 residues. The CDR3 loop reads CASSNHQSQGTFLEAFF. CDR3 nucleotides: TGTGCCAGCAGCAATCACCAATCCCAGGGGACCTTCCTCGAAGCTTTCTTT.

The sample holds a few counts of this clone. V is TRBV7-2 and J is TRBJ1-5; no firm D call. This CDR3 is 13 amino acids long. Deletions cut 2 bases from V and 7 bases from J, with 9 bases between. Germline V gene lookup returns CDR1 SGHTA and CDR2 FQGNSA. The CDR3 DNA reads as TGTGCCAGCAGCTTAACAAGAACACAGCCCCAGCATTTT. It encodes CASSLTRTQPQHF.

The gene calls are TRBV9 and TRBJ2-1; 9 bases fit TRBD2. Unmatched junction bases numbered 8, after V lost 0 bases and J lost 7 bases. Germline V CDR1 and CDR2: SGDLS, YYNGEE. This CDR3 has 16 residues. The CDR3 region is CASSVGAGGPVNEQFF. The CDR3 DNA sequence: TGTGCCAGCAGCGTAGGCGCGGGAGGGCCTGTTAATGAGCAGTTCTTC.

This sequence joins TRBV27 and TRBJ2-7; a weak D match, TRBD2 (6 bases). CDR3 length: 15 amino acids. CDR1 and CDR2 from the germline V gene are MNHEY and SMNVEV (reference sequence). The V end was cut by 7 bases, the J end by 3 bases, with 19 bases between. This CDR3 reads CASTHQGGAGYEQYF. CDR3 in DNA: TGTGCCAGCACCCATCAAGGCGGGGCTGGCTACGAGCAGTACTTC.

The CDR3 is CATILRDRGTDTQYF. The CDR3 DNA reads as TGTGCCACTATCTTACGGGACAGGGGCACAGATACGCAGTATTTT. This chain joins TRBV2 and TRBJ2-3, with 9 nucleotides matching TRBD1. Unmatched junction bases numbered 9, after V lost 10 bases and J lost 1 base. The germline gives CDR1 SNHLY, CDR2 FYNNEI. The length of the CDR3 is 15 residues.

The chain employs TRBV24-1 and TRBJ2-3, with TRBD1 matching over 9 bases. V lost 8 bases, J lost 2 bases, and 7 bases stayed unmatched. This CDR3 is 15 amino acids long. CDR1 KGHDR and CDR2 SFDVKD come from the germline V gene. CDR3 protein: CATTEGQGDTDTQYF. The CDR3 coding sequence is TGTGCCACCACCGAGGGACAGGGCGACACAGATACGCAGTATTTT.

Comment on this clone: The junction departs from germline at one end; a sequencing error may be responsible. This chain links TRBV5-1 with TRBJ2-1, with 9 bases matching TRBD2. CDR3 length equals 18 residues. Germline V gives CDR1 SGHRS, CDR2 YFSETQ. CDR3 protein: CASMTRGLAPSSYNEQFF. CDR3 bases: TGTGCCAGCATGACACGGGGACTAGCCCCGAGCTCCTACAATGAGCAGTTCTTC.

The genes are TRBV7-2 and TRBJ2-3; unclear D gene. This CDR3 has 13 residues. Germline CDR1 reads SGHTA; CDR2 reads FQGNSA. The V gene lost 4 bases and the J gene lost 0 bases, with 5 bases spanning the gap. The CDR3 region has the DNA TGTGCCAGCAGCTCCTACAGCACAGATACGCAGTATTTT. This codes for CASSSYSTDTQYF.

J is TRBJ1-2 and V is TRBV7-9; maybe TRBD1 (6 bases). This CDR3 contains 14 residues. The germline V and J ends were trimmed by 2 bases and 5 bases, with 12 bases remaining between them. CDR1 is SEHNR and CDR2 is FQNEAQ in the germline V gene (reference sequence). CDR3 loop: CASSLIQGRYGYTF. Here the CDR3 DNA reads TGTGCCAGCAGCTTAATACAGGGCCGATATGGCTACACCTTC.

The chain joins TRBV25-1 to TRBJ2-1; D is ambiguous. Deletions cut 8 bases from V and 12 bases from J, with 17 bases between. The CDR3 sequence is 12 residues long. Germline V gives CDR1 MGHDK, CDR2 SYGVNS. This CDR3 is CASGSPTPPQFF. CDR3 DNA: TGTGCCAGCGGTAGTCCTACACCACCGCAGTTCTTC.

This clone appeared a few times. The chain uses TRBV7-9 and TRBJ2-7, with 7 bases aligning to TRBD1. The germline V gene has CDR1 SEHNR and CDR2 FQNEAQ (reference sequence). V gave up 5 bases and J gave up 5 bases; unmatched junction bases: 6. CDR3 length: 13 amino acids. The chain's CDR3 is CASSRYGTDEQYF. In nucleotides, the CDR3 is TGTGCCAGCAGCAGATACGGGACAGACGAGCAGTACTTC.

This sequence joins TRBV3-1 (or the pseudogene TRBV3-2) and TRBJ2-5, with D tentatively TRBD2 (5 bases). The CDR3 loop spans 14 amino acids. The V gene's germline CDR1 is LGHDT and CDR2 YNNKEL (reference sequence). V was cut by 1 base and J by 5 bases, with 11 bases left in between. CDR3 loop: CASSQVMGVETQYF. The CDR3 coding sequence is TGTGCCAGCAGCCAAGTAATGGGAGTGGAGACCCAGTACTTC.

The chain has TRBV7-3 and TRBJ2-2; 7 bases agree with TRBD1. V shed 5 bases and J 2 bases; nucleotides not matched to a gene: 8. This CDR3 is 16 amino acids long. Germline lookup yields CDR1 SGHTA and CDR2 FQGTGA. CDR3 amino acids: CASSPRGTLNTGELFF. The CDR3 DNA sequence: TGTGCCAGCAGCCCCAGGGGGACACTCAACACCGGGGAGCTGTTTTTT.

The chain has TRBV5-4 and TRBJ2-3; D call uncertain. Germline CDR1 and CDR2: SGHNT and YYREEE (reference sequence). The CDR3 has 15 amino acids. Trimming removed 0 bases at V and 0 bases at J, with 8 bases between. The CDR3 loop reads CASSLGPSSTDTQYF. In nucleotides, the CDR3 is TGTGCCAGCAGCTTGGGCCCGTCTAGCACAGATACGCAGTATTTT.

The gene calls are TRBV10-3 and TRBJ1-1; possible D gene TRBD1, 6 bases. This CDR3 contains 14 residues. CDR1 and CDR2 (germline): ENHRY, SYGVKD. V shed 2 bases and J shed 4 bases, with 11 bases lying between them. CDR3 region: CAISEGRGSTEAFF. The DNA of the CDR3 is TGTGCCATCAGTGAGGGCAGGGGAAGCACTGAAGCTTTCTTT.

The chain joins TRBV19 to TRBJ2-1; TRBD1 matches 8 bases. Trimming removed 5 bases from V and 1 base from J; junction bases left unmatched: 10. The germline V gene encodes CDR1 LNHDA and CDR2 SQIVND (reference sequence). CDR3 size: 17 residues. The CDR3 loop reads CASSPPPGQASYNEQFF. CDR3 DNA sequence: TGTGCCAGTAGTCCCCCGCCGGGACAGGCTTCCTACAATGAGCAGTTCTTC.

The chain couples TRBV28 to TRBJ1-2; 7 bases map to TRBD1. CDR3 size: 17 residues. Trimming took 1 base from V and 6 from J; bases not matched to a gene: 14. Germline CDR1 reads MDHEN; CDR2 reads SYDVKM. The CDR3 DNA follows: TGTGCCAGCAGTTTATCAGGACCGGGACAGATTCGAAATGGCTACACCTTC. Translated: CASSLSGPGQIRNGYTF.

This clone showed up just a few times. V and J are TRBV29-1 and TRBJ2-7; D is unclear. This CDR3 comprises 11 residues. The germline CDR1 and CDR2 sequences are SQVTM and ANQGSEA. V lost 6 bases and J lost 4, with 10 bases in between. The DNA of the CDR3 is TGCAGCGTGCGGTTGGGATACGAGCAGTACGTC. It specifies CSVRLGYEQYV.

This chain links TRBV29-1 with TRBJ1-5, with TRBD1 matching 7 bases. V was pared by 7 bases and J by 2 bases, with 8 bases of the junction left unmatched. Germline values: CDR1 SQVTM, CDR2 ANQGSEA. This CDR3 spans 14 amino acids. CDR3 sequence reads: CSAKTGMGNQPQHF. The CDR3 DNA sequence: TGCAGCGCCAAGACAGGGATGGGCAATCAGCCCCAGCATTTT.

The gene calls are TRBV18 and TRBJ2-3; 10 nucleotides match TRBD1. The CDR3 extends over 16 amino acids. The germline V gene has CDR1 KGHSH and CDR2 LQKENI. V gave up 3 bases and J gave up 1 base; unmatched junction bases: 4. CDR3: CASSPLGTGGTDTQYF. In DNA form, the CDR3 reads TGTGCCAGCTCACCTCTCGGGACAGGGGGCACAGATACGCAGTATTTT. Looking up the rest from reference TRBV18 and TRBJ2-3 gives the full variable domain: NAGVMQNPRHLVRRRGQEARLRCSPMKGHSHVYWYRQLPEEGLKFMVYLQKENIIDESGMPKERFSAEFPKEGPSILRIQQVVRGDSAAYFCASSPLGTGGTDTQYFGPGTRLTVL.

The chain links TRBV7-8 to TRBJ2-7, with 7 nucleotides matching TRBD1. Germline trimming cut 3 bases from V and 1 base from J; bases unmatched to any gene: 12. From germline, CDR1 is SGHVS and CDR2 FQNEAQ. The CDR3 covers 17 residues. The CDR3 sequence is CASSFQTGRRDSYEQYF. CDR3 nucleotides: TGTGCCAGCAGCTTTCAGACAGGGCGTCGAGATTCCTACGAGCAGTACTTC.

The V call is TRBV7-9, the J call TRBJ2-5; perhaps TRBD2 as D (5 bases). Between the trimmed V and J ends, which lost 5 bases and 1 base, there was a span of 11 bases. Germline loops: CDR1 SEHNR, CDR2 FQNEAQ (reference sequence). CDR3 length equals 14 residues. This CDR3 reads CASSHTGVQETQYF. The CDR3 nucleotides are TGTGCCAGCAGCCACACCGGGGTCCAAGAGACCCAGTACTTC.

The V and J genes are TRBV3-1 (or the pseudogene TRBV3-2) and TRBJ2-2; 9 bases are a match to TRBD1. After removal of 7 bases from V and 8 bases from J, the junction contained 8 bases not matched to a gene. The germline V gene encodes CDR1 LGHDT and CDR2 YNNKEL (reference sequence). CDR3 size: 14 residues. The CDR3 coding sequence is TGTGCCAGCAAAGGGACAGGGAATACTGGGGAGCTGTTTTTT. Encoded protein: CASKGTGNTGELFF.

This chain joins TRBV18 and TRBJ1-2; D unresolved. Trimming pared 6 bases from V and 4 bases from J, leaving 15 bases between. CDR1 is KGHSH and CDR2 is LQKENI in the germline V gene. The CDR3 runs 14 residues. As DNA, the CDR3 is TGTGCCAGCTCCCCCACGGGCACTAGCTATGGCTACACCTTC. Protein product: CASSPTGTSYGYTF.

This chain connects TRBV2 to TRBJ1-1, with 7 bases aligning to TRBD1. The CDR3 length is 13 residues. From germline, CDR1 is SNHLY and CDR2 FYNNEI. V dropped 8 bases and J dropped 0; count of bases not matched to a gene: 3. The DNA for the CDR3 is TGTGCCAGCGCGGGACAGCTGAACACTGAAGCTTTCTTT. This gives the protein CASAGQLNTEAFF.

This chain connects TRBV7-3 to TRBJ1-1; a possible D gene is TRBD1 (5 bases). The CDR3 is 13 amino acids. CDR1 is SGHTA, CDR2 FQGTGA, per germline. V lost 1 base and J 5 bases, leaving 8 bases between the germline ends. CDR3 sequence reads: CASSLRWGTEAFF. In nucleotides, the CDR3 is TGTGCCAGCAGCTTAAGATGGGGGACTGAAGCTTTCTTT.

Written as DNA, the CDR3 is TGTGCCAGCAGCTTGGACAGGCGCTATGGCTACACCTTC. It yields the protein CASSLDRRYGYTF. The gene calls are TRBV13 and TRBJ1-2; 7 bases agree with TRBD1. CDR1 and CDR2 from the germline V gene are PRHDT and FYEKMQ (reference sequence). The CDR3 spans 13 residues. Trimming at V came to 3 bases and at J to 4 bases, leaving 2 bases not matched to a gene.